This passage covers 13 T cell receptor beta chains from one sample sequenced in a study of a mutant IDH1 vaccine in newly diagnosed glioma. Some clones are missing from TCRdb's copy, which holds only in-frame ones; the method was immunoSEQ multiplex PCR. The data contain 15,000 to 20,000 clones, almost 80% of them singletons. The sample's time point: baseline, week 1 (first vaccination visit). Treatment given: pre-vaccination baseline after standard-of-care therapy. Sample: PBMCs, taken from a glioma patient treated with radiotherapy, temozolomide or both. These receptor sequences come from a man aged 40-55 years with glioma.

The chain has TRBV5-6 and TRBJ2-5, with D possibly being TRBD2 (7 bases). CDR1 and CDR2 from the germline V gene are SGHDT and YYEEEE. The germline V and J ends were trimmed by 5 bases and 4 bases, with 18 bases remaining between them. This CDR3 region has 15 residues. The CDR3 bases are TGTGCCAGCAGTATAAGGGGGGGGACCCGAGAGACCCAGTACTTC. Its translation is CASSIRGGTRETQYF.

The chain uses TRBV11-3 and TRBJ1-2; no reliable D call. V gave up 4 bases and J gave up 1 base, with 13 bases separating them. Germline CDR1 and CDR2: SGHNT and YENEEA. CDR3 length: 15 residues. The CDR3 nucleotides read TGTGCCAGCAGCTCTCGTGGGAGATATAACTATGGCTACACCTTC. Encoded protein: CASSSRGRYNYGYTF.

There are a few counts of this clone. The V and J genes are TRBV5-1 and TRBJ2-3; 11 bases align to TRBD1. The CDR3 has 17 amino acids. After removal of 3 bases from V and 3 bases from J, the junction contained 9 bases not matched to a gene. Per germline, CDR1 SGHRS and CDR2 YFSETQ. The CDR3 protein is CASSSLPGQGVTDTQYF. DNA of the CDR3: TGCGCCAGCAGCTCCCTCCCGGGACAGGGGGTAACAGATACGCAGTATTTT.

In DNA form, the CDR3 reads TGTGCCAGCAGCTTAGTGGCAGGGGGCGGCAATCAGCCCCAGCATTTT. It codes for CASSLVAGGGNQPQHF. The chain recombines TRBV7-2 with TRBJ1-5; the match to TRBD1 covers 8 bases. The CDR3 loop spans 16 amino acids. Germline CDR1 is SGHTA and CDR2 is FQGNSA. The ends lost 1 base at V and 2 bases at J; junction bases unmatched: 4.

The chain combines TRBV2 with TRBJ1-2, with D tentatively TRBD1 (5 bases). This CDR3 is built from 14 residues. The germline V and J ends were trimmed by 9 bases and 5 bases, with 19 bases remaining between them. Germline CDR1 reads SNHLY; CDR2 reads FYNNEI. The CDR3 sequence is CASDRGRTIYGYTF. CDR3 bases: TGTGCCAGTGACAGAGGACGGACAATTTATGGCTACACCTTC.

The V call is TRBV5-1, the J call TRBJ1-5; D unclear. Deletions cut 4 bases from V and 4 bases from J, with 9 bases between. Germline loops: CDR1 SGHRS, CDR2 YFSETQ. This CDR3 has 13 amino acids. CDR3: CASSDEVNQPQHF. CDR3 DNA sequence: TGCGCCAGCAGCGACGAAGTGAATCAGCCCCAGCATTTT.

This clone was picked up a small number of times. The DNA for the CDR3 is TGCGCCAGCAGTGATCCTCACAGGGTTGGGACCGGGGAGCTGTTTTTT. Protein sequence: CASSDPHRVGTGELFF. The chain couples TRBV10-2 to TRBJ2-2; the D gene is possibly TRBD1 (6 bases). The CDR3 extends over 16 amino acids. Trimming shortened V by 3 bases and J by 5 bases, and 16 bases separated the two germline ends. Germline values: CDR1 WSHSY, CDR2 SAAADI.

The V and J genes are TRBV4-2 and TRBJ2-7; TRBD2 might be the D (7 bases). Trimming left V 0 bases short and J 4 bases short, with 19 bases between. CDR1 and CDR2 from the germline V gene are LGHNA and YNFKEQ. This CDR3 is 17 amino acids long. This CDR3 reads CASSQDLGGGGGYEQYF. CDR3 sequence (DNA): TGTGCCAGCAGCCAAGATCTAGGGGGGGGAGGTGGTTACGAGCAGTACTTC.

The chain employs TRBV6-5 and TRBJ2-7, with 8 bases identical to TRBD1. The CDR3 spans 12 residues. With V trimmed by 6 bases and J by 7 bases, 5 bases remained unmatched. Germline assignment: CDR1 MNHEY and CDR2 SVGAGI. The CDR3, as DNA: TGTGCCAGCAGCCGACAGGGGACTGAGCAGTACGTC. It translates to CASSRQGTEQYV.

The V and J genes are TRBV19 and TRBJ2-1; D remains ambiguous. The CDR3 is made up of 13 amino acids. Looked up from germline, CDR1 is LNHDA and CDR2 is SQIVND (reference sequence). V was shortened by 6 bases and J by 5 bases, with 11 bases between the two germline ends. As DNA, the CDR3 is TGTGCCAGTAGCACCGGACGGGACAATGAGCAGTTCTTC. It is translated as CASSTGRDNEQFF.

V usage is TRBV5-1 and J usage is TRBJ1-1; D is undetermined. Germline-derived CDR1 and CDR2 are SGHRS and YFSETQ. The CDR3 spans 15 residues. The V end was cut by 0 bases, the J end by 4 bases, with 13 bases between. CDR3 bases: TGCGCCAGCAGCTTGGGGCACCGAGGTGGCACTGAAGCTTTCTTT. This gives the protein CASSLGHRGGTEAFF.

J is TRBJ1-2 and V is TRBV11-2; possibly TRBD1 for D (5 bases). The CDR3 extends over 13 amino acids. Germline V gene sequence: CDR1 SGHAT, CDR2 FQNNGV. The V and J ends lost 6 bases and 6 bases respectively, with 14 bases between them. This CDR3 is CASRGTAGDGYTF. The CDR3 nucleotides are TGTGCCAGCAGGGGGACGGCTGGGGATGGCTACACCTTC.

In DNA, the CDR3 is TGCGCCAGCAGCTTGCATACTAGCGGAGGGACCTACGAGCAGTACTTC. This translates into CASSLHTSGGTYEQYF. The chain combines TRBV5-1 with TRBJ2-7, with TRBD2 matching 8 bases. The germline V gene has CDR1 SGHRS and CDR2 YFSETQ. The junction had 8 bases not matched to a gene; V was cut back by 1 base and J by 2 bases. The CDR3 runs 16 residues.